This T cell receptor beta chain is drawn from a study of regulatory T cells in long-lasting Graves disease. Study observations and caveats: Persistent patients shared some 2,500 public clonotypes among themselves. Newly diagnosed patients shared fewer, at roughly 970. With a small sample size, accuracy may have been reduced.

A word on this clonotype: Antigen unknown.

CDR3 size: 16 residues. The V and J ends lost 4 bases and 2 bases, in that order; junction bases with no gene match: 8. Germline lookup yields CDR1 MNHNS and CDR2 SASEGT. Time point defined: persistent/refractory GD, antithyroid drugs over 5 years with positive TRAb. Making the TCR library involved RNA that had been extracted from PBMCs. iRepertoire HTBI primers and Arm-PCR of CDR3 regions built TCR beta libraries. Using its own MiXCR run on the multiplex PCR reads, TCRdb lists one record per CDR3 protein. The sample lists approximately 350,000 distinct CDR3 sequences; roughly 24% were seen once. This sequence was found in a woman between 40 and 50 years old with Graves disease. The rearrangement links TRBV6-1 to TRBJ2-7; TRBD1 agrees at 10 bases. The input for sequencing was peripheral blood mononuclear cells (PBMCs), taken when the disease was refractory, from a patient treated with antithyroid drugs. This CDR3 reads CASSGDRGRWAYEQYF. The CDR3 bases are TGTGCCAGCAGTGGTGACAGGGGGCGCTGGGCCTACGAGCAGTACTTC.